This T cell receptor beta chain derives from a study of T cell repertoires in cytomegalovirus infection. Study background: Indications of both CMV infection and matching HLA type were provided by public TCR beta signatures. Regarding the study as a whole: Within the response measured ex vivo, HLA-C-restricted CMV-specific TCR beta clonotypes were dominant.

The CDR3 extends over 16 amino acids. V was pared by 4 bases and J by 5 bases, with 20 bases between. CDR1 and CDR2 (germline): SGHTA, FQGNSA. TCRdb reanalysed the reads using MiXCR and keeps one entry per CDR3 protein. The sample records approximately 600,000 distinct CDR3 sequences, 40% being singletons. Details on this clonotype: Its antigen remains unidentified.

The V gene is TRBV7-2, the J gene TRBJ2-5; D unresolved. Sample: cultured PBMCs, taken from culture after CMV antigen stimulation. This sequence was found in a human donor in good health (CMV status not recorded). Some clones in this sample may be carry-over from other donors' samples. The CDR3 nucleotides read TGTGCCAGCAGCTCCAACTCGGTCTATAACCGGGAGACCCAGTACTTC. It codes for CASSSNSVYNRETQYF.